The rows below give T cell receptor beta chains drawn from one sample of a study of PD-L1 blockade in urothelial cancer. Measured with immunoSEQ multiplex PCR; TCRdb has only the in-frame clones, and not every one. The sample has tens of thousands of clones; around 75% are singletons. Specimen: PBMCs, collected around atezolizumab (anti-PD-L1) treatment. The receptor set was obtained from a man in his 70s with urothelial cancer. The CDR3 runs from the conserved cysteine through the conserved F or W. Fields, in order: clone size, J gene, D gene, CDR3 length, V gene, CDR3 protein, CDR3 DNA. A D gene is named only where the DNA matches it firmly. A row's size may be missing; if present it is once, few, many or a size class.

-	TRBJ1-5	TRBD1	15	TRBV28	CASNLRLTGAQPQHF	TGTGCCAGCAACTTACGACTGACAGGGGCCCAGCCCCAGCATTTT
-	TRBJ2-2	-	13	TRBV5-1	CASSLVGPGELFF	TGCGCCAGCAGCTTGGTGGGGCCCGGGGAGCTGTTTTTT
-	TRBJ2-1	TRBD2	15	TRBV7-2	CASSRTSGGYNEQFF	TGTGCCAGCAGCCGGACTAGCGGGGGGTACAATGAGCAGTTCTTC
-	TRBJ2-6	TRBD1	17	TRBV10-3	CAISQGTGSSGANVLTF	TGTGCCATCAGCCAAGGGACAGGTAGCTCTGGGGCCAACGTCCTGACTTTC
-	TRBJ1-5	-	15	TRBV10-1	CASSPAGWGNQPQHF	TGCGCCAGCAGTCCGGCCGGGTGGGGCAATCAGCCCCAGCATTTT
-	TRBJ2-2	TRBD2	14	TRBV12-5	CASRGGSDTGELFF	TGTGCTAGCCGGGGGGGTTCCGACACCGGGGAGCTGTTTTTT
few	TRBJ2-1	TRBD2	13	TRBV5-6	CASSFPSGDEQFF	TGTGCCAGCAGCTTCCCTAGCGGGGATGAGCAGTTCTTC
-	TRBJ1-4	-	13	TRBV10-3	CAIRRDLNEKLFF	TGTGCCATCAGGCGGGACCTTAATGAAAAACTGTTTTTT
-	TRBJ2-7	-	13	TRBV13	CASSSETGYEQYF	TGTGCCAGCAGCTCCGAGACTGGGTACGAGCAGTACTTC
-	TRBJ2-5	-	21	TRBV21-1	CASSKVKKFNRNPRGAETQYF	TGTGCCAGCAGCAAAGTTAAAAAATTTAACCGTAATCCCCGGGGAGCAGAGACCCAGTACTTC
-	TRBJ1-2	TRBD1	15	TRBV5-5	CASSTAGGSNYGYTF	TGTGCCAGCAGCACAGCAGGGGGCTCTAACTATGGCTACACCTTC
-	TRBJ2-7	-	13	TRBV9	CASSVVGTTEQYF	TGTGCCAGCAGCGTAGTCGGTACTACCGAGCAGTACTTC
-	TRBJ2-2	-	15	TRBV7-2	CASSPTGWNTGELFF	TGTGCCAGCAGCCCGACAGGATGGAACACCGGGGAGCTGTTTTTT
-	TRBJ1-6	-	15	TRBV9	CASSADPGDNSPLHF	TGTGCCAGCAGCGCGGACCCCGGGGATAATTCACCCCTCCACTTT
-	TRBJ1-3	-	15	TRBV10-3	CAISAGTMSGNTIYF	TGTGCCATCAGCGCCGGGACAATGAGTGGAAACACCATATATTTT
medium-sized	TRBJ2-5	-	14	TRBV7-9	CASSLDLREETQYF	TGTGCCAGCAGCTTAGATCTCAGGGAAGAGACCCAGTACTTC
-	TRBJ2-7	TRBD2	15	TRBV5-6	CASSLVASGSYEQYF	TGTGCCAGCAGCTTGGTTGCGAGCGGGAGCTACGAGCAGTACTTC
-	TRBJ2-2	-	13	TRBV11-1	CASSLGAAGELFF	TGTGCCAGCAGCTTAGGGGCTGCCGGGGAGCTGTTTTTT
once	TRBJ2-1	TRBD2	14	TRBV27	CASRTSGRAWEQFF	TGTGCCAGCAGGACTAGCGGGAGGGCCTGGGAGCAGTTCTTC
-	TRBJ2-1	-	15	TRBV12-5	CASQSGRGSYNEQFF	TGTGCTAGTCAAAGCGGCAGGGGATCCTACAATGAGCAGTTCTTC
-	TRBJ2-1	TRBD2	16	TRBV7-2	CASSFGLAGGVDEQFF	TGTGCCAGCAGCTTCGGACTAGCGGGAGGAGTCGATGAGCAGTTCTTC
once	TRBJ1-1	TRBD1	15	TRBV11-1	CASSPRTGTNTEAFF	TGTGCCAGCAGCCCCCGGACAGGGACCAACACTGAAGCTTTCTTT
-	TRBJ2-5	TRBD1	13	TRBV19	CASRDRTEETQYF	TGTGCCAGTAGGGACAGGACAGAAGAGACCCAGTACTTC
-	TRBJ2-1	TRBD2	16	TRBV28	CASSSRLAGSYNEQFF	TGTGCCAGCAGTTCCCGACTAGCGGGTTCCTACAATGAGCAGTTCTTC
-	TRBJ2-3	-	14	TRBV11-1	CASSSRTMSDTQYF	TGTGCCAGCAGCAGCCGGACTATGTCGGATACGCAGTATTTT
-	TRBJ2-1	-	13	TRBV6-1	CASSAQGYNEQFF	TGTGCCAGCAGTGCACAGGGCTACAATGAGCAGTTCTTC
-	TRBJ2-6	-	18	TRBV7-2	CASSLGGTQATGANVLTF	TGTGCCAGCAGCCTAGGAGGGACACAAGCGACTGGGGCCAACGTCCTGACTTTC
-	TRBJ2-2	TRBD1	15	TRBV11-2	CASSPRTGTTGELFF	TGTGCCAGCAGCCCCCGGACAGGAACGACCGGGGAGCTGTTTTTT
few	TRBJ2-3	-	15	TRBV28	CASSLMDTITDTQYF	TGTGCCAGCAGTTTAATGGACACCATCACAGATACGCAGTATTTT
-	TRBJ2-6	-	18	TRBV7-9	CASSVSPGHSSGANVLTF	TGTGCCAGCAGCGTAAGTCCGGGACACAGCTCTGGGGCCAACGTCCTGACTTTC
-	TRBJ2-3	TRBD2	16	TRBV29-1	CSVDGLAGDSTDTQYF	TGCAGCGTAGATGGACTAGCGGGGGATAGCACAGATACGCAGTATTTT
-	TRBJ2-1	TRBD1	14	TRBV19	CASSIATGSVVQFF	TGTGCCAGTAGTATAGCGACAGGGTCTGTTGTGCAGTTCTTC
-	TRBJ1-2	-	15	TRBV14	CASSQDTGGPNGYTF	TGTGCCAGCAGCCAAGATACGGGAGGGCCCAATGGCTACACCTTC
-	TRBJ2-5	-	13	TRBV5-6	CASSLQEQETQYF	TGTGCCAGCAGCTTACAGGAGCAAGAGACCCAGTACTTC
-	TRBJ2-2	-	16	TRBV6-1	CASSENHYRVAGELFF	TGTGCCAGCAGTGAGAATCACTACAGGGTAGCCGGGGAGCTGTTTTTT
once	TRBJ2-5	-	15	TRBV11-2	CASSLGQRPQETQYF	TGTGCCAGCAGCTTAGGCCAGCGCCCCCAAGAGACCCAGTACTTC
-	TRBJ1-3	TRBD1	17	TRBV7-9	CASSSLEGQGDGNTIYF	TGTGCCAGCAGCTCTCTAGAGGGACAGGGAGATGGGAACACCATATATTTT
-	TRBJ1-5	-	14	TRBV19	CASRQGLGNQPQHF	TGTGCCAGTAGGCAGGGTTTAGGAAATCAGCCCCAGCATTTT
-	TRBJ1-6	-	16	TRBV27	CASSADRSSYNSPLHF	TGTGCCAGCAGTGCCGACAGGAGCTCCTATAATTCACCCCTCCACTTT
once	TRBJ2-4	-	13	TRBV19	CASSITEGNIQYF	TGTGCCAGTAGTATCACAGAGGGAAACATTCAGTACTTC
-	TRBJ2-1	-	14	TRBV5-1	CASSPGLGNNEQFF	TGCGCCAGCAGCCCCGGACTGGGGAACAATGAGCAGTTCTTC
-	TRBJ1-5	TRBD1	15	TRBV15	CATSSGQAYNQPQHF	TGTGCCACCAGCAGCGGACAGGCCTACAATCAGCCCCAGCATTTT
-	TRBJ2-1	TRBD2	16	TRBV15	CATSRDGAGESNEQFF	TGTGCCACCAGCAGAGATGGGGCGGGAGAAAGCAATGAGCAGTTCTTC
-	TRBJ1-4	-	12	TRBV6-5	CASSTGLEKLFF	TGTGCCAGCAGCACGGGACTCGAAAAACTGTTTTTT
-	TRBJ1-6	-	12	TRBV6-5	CASRDGDRALHF	TGTGCCAGCAGGGACGGGGATCGGGCCCTCCACTTT
-	TRBJ2-3	TRBD2	18	TRBV18	CASSLGTSGYTSTDTQYF	TGTGCCAGCTCACTCGGGACTAGCGGGTACACTAGCACAGATACGCAGTATTTT
-	TRBJ1-5	TRBD1	15	TRBV7-8	CASSVTGGRGQPQHF	TGTGCCAGCAGCGTCACAGGGGGTCGAGGGCAGCCCCAGCATTTT
-	TRBJ2-3	-	16	TRBV11-3	CASSLDPGLDTDTQYF	TGTGCCAGCAGCTTAGATCCAGGGTTAGACACAGATACGCAGTATTTT
few	TRBJ1-1	-	16	TRBV6-5	CASSSHRERGNTEAFF	TGTGCCAGCAGTTCTCACAGGGAAAGAGGGAACACTGAAGCTTTCTTT
-	TRBJ2-1	-	15	TRBV2	CASSGGGSSYNEQFF	TGTGCCAGCAGTGGTGGCGGTAGCTCCTACAATGAGCAGTTCTTC
-	TRBJ2-2	TRBD1	15	TRBV5-1	CASSFGQGVGGELFF	TGCGCCAGCAGCTTTGGACAGGGGGTCGGCGGGGAGCTGTTTTTT
once	TRBJ1-1	-	15	TRBV14	CASSQETGMNTEAFF	TGTGCCAGCAGCCAAGAAACGGGGATGAACACTGAAGCTTTCTTT
few	TRBJ2-2	-	16	TRBV6-6	CASSSQGARGTGELFF	TGTGCCAGCAGTAGTCAGGGGGCGCGGGGGACCGGGGAGCTGTTTTTT
-	TRBJ2-1	-	17	TRBV4-3	CASSQDRRAGSYNEQFF	TGCGCCAGCAGCCAAGATAGGCGGGCCGGCTCCTACAATGAGCAGTTCTTC
-	TRBJ2-1	TRBD2	16	TRBV11-2	CASSLVLAGGLNEQFF	TGTGCCAGCAGCTTAGTCCTAGCGGGGGGGCTAAATGAGCAGTTCTTC